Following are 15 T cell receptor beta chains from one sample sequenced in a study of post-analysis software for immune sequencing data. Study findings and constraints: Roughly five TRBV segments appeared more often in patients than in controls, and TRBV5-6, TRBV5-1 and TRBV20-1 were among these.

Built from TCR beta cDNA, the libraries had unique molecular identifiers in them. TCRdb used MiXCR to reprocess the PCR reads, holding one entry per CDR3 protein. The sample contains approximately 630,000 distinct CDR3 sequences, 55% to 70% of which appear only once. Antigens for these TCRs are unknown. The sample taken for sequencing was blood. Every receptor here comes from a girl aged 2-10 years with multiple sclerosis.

The CDR3 coding sequence is TGTGCCAGCAGCCTCGGAGGGACAACTCATCTCCAAGAGACCCAGTACTTC. Residues: CASSLGGTTHLQETQYF. The J gene is TRBJ2-5, the V gene TRBV14; the D call may be TRBD1 or TRBD2 (6 bases each). This CDR3 is 17 amino acids long. Germline CDR1 SGHDN, CDR2 FVKESK. The V end was cut by 4 bases, the J end by 1 base, with 19 bases between.

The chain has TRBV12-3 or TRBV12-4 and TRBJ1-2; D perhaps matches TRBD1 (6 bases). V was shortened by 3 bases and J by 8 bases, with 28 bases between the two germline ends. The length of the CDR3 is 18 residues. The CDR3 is CASSFSLFPTARGLGYTF. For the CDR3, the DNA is TGTGCCAGCAGTTTTTCCCTATTTCCGACAGCCAGGGGATTGGGCTACACCTTC.

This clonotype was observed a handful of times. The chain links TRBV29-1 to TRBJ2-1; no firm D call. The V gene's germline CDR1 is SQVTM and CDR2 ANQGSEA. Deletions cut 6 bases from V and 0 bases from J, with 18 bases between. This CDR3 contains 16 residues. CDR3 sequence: CSVTSSLQLSYNEQFF. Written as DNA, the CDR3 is TGCAGCGTGACCTCTTCTTTGCAGCTCTCCTACAATGAGCAGTTCTTC.

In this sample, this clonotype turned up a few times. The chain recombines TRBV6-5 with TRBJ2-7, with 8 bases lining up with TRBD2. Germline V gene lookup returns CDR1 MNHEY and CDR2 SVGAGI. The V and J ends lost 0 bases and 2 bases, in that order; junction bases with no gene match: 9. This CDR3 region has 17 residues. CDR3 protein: CASSYSLTSSGPYEQYF. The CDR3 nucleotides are TGTGCCAGCAGTTACTCACTCACATCTAGCGGGCCCTACGAGCAGTACTTC.

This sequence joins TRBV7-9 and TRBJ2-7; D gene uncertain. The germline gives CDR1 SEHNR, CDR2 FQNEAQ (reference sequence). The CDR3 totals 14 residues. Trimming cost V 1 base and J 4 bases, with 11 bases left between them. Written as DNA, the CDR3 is TGTGCCAGCAGCTTAGGGGCTAGTTGGTACGAGCAGTACTTC. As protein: CASSLGASWYEQYF.

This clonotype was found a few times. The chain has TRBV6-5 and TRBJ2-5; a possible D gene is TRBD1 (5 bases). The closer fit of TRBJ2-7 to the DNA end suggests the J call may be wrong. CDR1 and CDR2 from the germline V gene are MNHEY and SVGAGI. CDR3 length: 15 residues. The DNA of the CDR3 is TGTGCCAGCAGGCCCCGCAGGGTAGGATATGACGAGCAGTACTTC. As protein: CASRPRRVGYDEQYF.

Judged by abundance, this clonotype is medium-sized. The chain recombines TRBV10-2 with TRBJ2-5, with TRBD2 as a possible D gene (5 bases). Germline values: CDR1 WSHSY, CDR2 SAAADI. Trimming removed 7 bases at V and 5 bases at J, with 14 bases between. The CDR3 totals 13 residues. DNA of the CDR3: TGCGCCAGCAATGACGGACTCACGGAGACCCAGTACTTC. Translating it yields CASNDGLTETQYF.

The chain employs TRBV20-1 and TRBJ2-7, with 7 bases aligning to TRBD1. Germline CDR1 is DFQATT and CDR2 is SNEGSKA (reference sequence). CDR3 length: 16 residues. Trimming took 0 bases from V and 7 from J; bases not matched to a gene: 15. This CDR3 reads CSARDRRKQGLREQYF. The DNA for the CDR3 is TGCAGTGCTAGAGATAGAAGGAAACAGGGGCTCCGGGAGCAGTACTTC.

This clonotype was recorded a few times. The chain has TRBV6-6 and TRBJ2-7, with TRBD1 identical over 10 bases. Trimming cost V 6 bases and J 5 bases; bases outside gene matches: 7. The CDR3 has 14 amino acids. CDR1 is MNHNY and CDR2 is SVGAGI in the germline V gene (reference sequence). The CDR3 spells CASSHSGTGDEQYF. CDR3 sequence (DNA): TGTGCCAGCAGCCACTCCGGGACAGGGGACGAGCAGTACTTC.

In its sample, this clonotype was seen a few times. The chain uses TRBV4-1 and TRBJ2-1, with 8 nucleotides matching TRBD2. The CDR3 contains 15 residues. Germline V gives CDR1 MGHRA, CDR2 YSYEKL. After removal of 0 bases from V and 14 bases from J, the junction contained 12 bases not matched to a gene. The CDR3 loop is CASSQDTPPAGAEFF. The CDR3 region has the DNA TGCGCCAGCAGCCAAGATACCCCCCCAGCGGGGGCAGAGTTCTTC.

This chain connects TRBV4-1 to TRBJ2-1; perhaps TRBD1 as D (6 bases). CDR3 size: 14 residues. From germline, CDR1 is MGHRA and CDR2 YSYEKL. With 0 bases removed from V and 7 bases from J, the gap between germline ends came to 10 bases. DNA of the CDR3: TGCGCCAGCAGCCAAGAACAGGGACGGAATGAGCAGTTCTTC. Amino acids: CASSQEQGRNEQFF.

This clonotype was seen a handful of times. The CDR3 region has the DNA TGCAGTGCCCCCCCCGGAGGGGGCGCGTACACAGATACGCAGTATTTT. Translated, it gives CSAPPGGGAYTDTQYF. The chain links TRBV20-1 to TRBJ2-3; possible D gene TRBD1, 7 bases. The length of the CDR3 is 16 residues. V was clipped by 6 bases and J by 2 bases, with 21 bases between them. Germline values: CDR1 DFQATT, CDR2 SNEGSKA (reference sequence).

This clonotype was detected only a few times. This chain's CDR3 is CASSLASSGRGYNEQFF. For the CDR3, the DNA is TGTGCCAGCAGCTTAGCTAGTAGCGGGAGAGGGTACAATGAGCAGTTCTTC. This chain links TRBV7-9 with TRBJ2-1; 9 bases map to TRBD2. The V gene end was trimmed by 0 bases and the J gene end by 4 bases; junction bases not matched to a gene: 7. The CDR3 runs to 17 residues. CDR1 is SEHNR and CDR2 is FQNEAQ in the germline V gene (reference sequence).

The DNA for the CDR3 is TGCAGCGTTGAAGAGGGGAGAAATGAGCAGTTCTTC. Translating it yields CSVEEGRNEQFF. V gene TRBV29-1 combines with J gene TRBJ2-1; D might be TRBD2 (5 bases). V lost 0 bases and J lost 7, with 7 bases in between. CDR1 and CDR2 (germline): SQVTM, ANQGSEA. The CDR3 has 12 amino acids.

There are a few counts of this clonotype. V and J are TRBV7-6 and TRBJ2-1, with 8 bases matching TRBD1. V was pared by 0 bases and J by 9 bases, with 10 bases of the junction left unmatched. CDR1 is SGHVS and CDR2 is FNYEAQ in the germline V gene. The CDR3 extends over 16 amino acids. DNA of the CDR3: TGTGCCAGCAGCTTAGCGGTCCAGGGGGCGATGGGTGAGCAGTTCTTC. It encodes CASSLAVQGAMGEQFF.